This TCR beta chain was retrieved from a study of shared clonotypes between healthy human individuals (dated by TCRdb to 2019 to 2021). Regarding the complete study: Two women and a few men aged 18 to 49 years were included in the cohort. For each donor, three plates each were used for CD4 naive and CD4 memory, two plates were used for CD8 naive, and one plate was used for CD8 memory. Between about 0.85 and 10 billion PBMCs per donor were obtained by leukapheresis. To estimate repertoire size and how much clonotypes are shared between individuals, the study performed deep sequencing of blood TCR repertoires from a few healthy adults. To increase sequencing depth and limit assay-specific biases, TCR repertoire library preparation and sequencing were carried out by different laboratories using diverse techniques. Study-wide findings and limitations: When several donors were compared, the shared fraction of clonotypes was 5% to 6.5% for naive CD4, approximately 3.3% for naive CD8, 2.3% for memory CD4, and less than 0.5% for memory CD8. The genetic and exposure-history diversity represented was limited by the small number of donors. Larger estimated clonotype richness was generally found for naive subsets than for memory subsets. Incomplete sequencing was indicated by rarefaction of sorted-subset datasets, despite the large sequencing depth. Compared with non-shared clonotypes, the clonotypes found in all four sorted-subset donors had higher generation probabilities. Sampling was limited to blood, and TCR repertoires in tissue likely differ from TCR repertoires in blood. Pairwise subsampling indicated that sequencing depth was expected to affect the degree of clonotype sharing among donors.

Via the germline V gene, CDR1 is SQVTM and CDR2 ANQGSEA. The CDR3 covers 15 residues, taking in both the cysteine and the phenylalanine. The kept DNA is CDR3 alone, 45 bases in frame from the first base. At the junction V is shortened by 7 bases and J by 8 bases, with 24 bases in between. On this clone itself: The antigen it binds to is not known. No base-level quality is on record; no much larger clone is a single base apart.

TCR CDR3 regions were amplified from genomic DNA by multiplex PCR using the deep immunoSEQ assay. Extracted genomic DNA from each cell subset was spread evenly across all wells of several immunoSEQ 96-well plates, with each plate serving as a replicate. Each replicate PCR for sorted subsets received about 210 ng genomic DNA, equal to tens of thousands of T cell genomes. The purified libraries were quantified using a Qubit 3.0 fluorometer, sized with a Bioanalyzer 2100, and then quantified again using the KAPA Library Quantification kit. Every immunoSEQ 96-well plate was sequenced on a dedicated single-read 150-cycle Illumina NextSeq 550 flow cell. In the paper's pipeline: Because only junctional sequences without quality scores were contained in the immunoSEQ output, filtering matching that applied to full-length reads could not be performed. Sequences were annotated with PyIR, a Python wrapper for IgBLAST v1.9, using IMGT germline references to assign V/J genes and CDR3. Reads with weak V/J assignments (E-value above 1e-6), missing CDR3, stop codons, out-of-frame junctions, or ambiguous translated residues were removed. V3J clonotypes were defined as sequences sharing the same inferred V gene, J gene, and CDR3 amino acid sequence. The percentage overlap between two repertoires was calculated by dividing the number of shared unique clonotypes by the size of the smaller repertoire. Richness of each repertoire was evaluated using RTK rarefaction, the Chao1 estimator, and Recon v2.1 estimates of unobserved clonotypes. Generation probabilities for all TCRbeta clonotypes obtained by the gDNA method from a handful of donors were computed using OLGA. In its TCRdb copy, this immuneACCESS table keeps in-frame sequences only and misses some clones. Where compared with another copy, unresolved V genes explain less than half of these, and the others have no known cause. The V and J calls and clone size were taken over from that table, and D and trimming were inferred from the DNA. Across this sample there are some 2.1 million clones, with over 85% seen only once. 0.1% to 0.15% of the sample rests with the top ten.

Healthy HIV-negative adults with no recently reported acute infections or vaccinations were included as donors. All donors were Caucasian adults living in Nashville, Tennessee, USA. Magnetic negative selection was used to enrich CD4+ T cells, after which naive cells were positively selected on CD45RA and the negative fraction became the memory subset. Blood was collected by leukapheresis, and PBMCs were isolated by Ficoll-Histopaque density gradient centrifugation and then cryopreserved in liquid nitrogen vapor phase. Analytical flow cytometry was used to check the purity and quantity of each magnetically sorted T cell population. Genomic DNA was isolated from every sorted fraction and measured by UV absorbance on a Nanodrop 2000c.

The chain is encoded by TRBV29-1 joined to TRBJ2-1, with a tentative D gene TRBD2 over 6 matching bases. This clonotype was sampled from a man between 18 and 35 years old in good health. The specimen was naive CD4+ T cells sorted from blood. What this sample's cell subset or site label stands for: CD45RA+ positively selected. The DNA sequence reads TGCAGCGGAGGAGGGTCTCGGCAGGCAGGCGATGAGCAGTTCTTC. It translates to CSGGGSRQAGDEQFF.